The entry below gives a single T cell receptor (beta chain) sequence along with its context. Its specificity is not known. This entry comes from a study of cytomegalovirus exposure and HLA in healthy donors. Broader study findings: It was reportedly the case that the classifier diagnosed cytomegalovirus status with high specificity and sensitivity. Links to common viral pathogens appeared, in a later analysis, for several of the most significant clusters. Exclusion as indistinguishable affected some V segments, including TRBV6-2 and TRBV6-3.

The PCR was carried out with 60 Vbeta primers and 13 Jbeta primers. Produced via immunoSEQ multiplex PCR; TCRdb's table is partial and in-frame only. Of tens of thousands of clones listed, 78% are singletons. Germline CDR1 and CDR2: SGHNT and YYREEE (reference sequence). V was trimmed by 5 bases and J by 5 bases, leaving 13 bases between them. CDR3 length: 14 amino acids. V is TRBV5-4 and J is TRBJ2-2; possibly TRBD2 for D (5 bases). This TCR came from a man aged 40-50 years in good health and CMV-seronegative. Sequenced material: PBMCs. As DNA, the CDR3 is TGTGCCAGCAGAAGCGGTGACCCAACCGGGGAGCTGTTTTTT. This encodes CASRSGDPTGELFF.